These T cell receptor beta chains were read from a single sample in a study of OX40 agonist ivuxolimab in advanced cancers. Only in-frame clones appear in the TCRdb table, and some are missing; sequencing was by immunoSEQ multiplex PCR. The sample yields about 30,000 clones, around 88% seen once. The sequencing used CD4+ or CD8+ T cells sorted from blood, collected in a trial of the OX40 agonist ivuxolimab. These receptors came from an adult with an advanced solid tumor such as melanoma, head and neck, liver or kidney cancer. CDR3s include the opening cysteine and the closing phenylalanine or tryptophan. D genes are given only for firm matches. Clone size is given for some rows only: seen once, a few or many times, or a class if the clone is expanded.

d_gene: -; j_gene: TRBJ1-6; v_gene: TRBV6-5; abundance: -; CDR3aa: CASSLAQPHPPLHF; CDR3nt: TGTGCCAGCAGTTTGGCACAGCCTCATCCACCCCTCCACTTT
d_gene: TRBD2; j_gene: TRBJ2-3; v_gene: TRBV7-9; abundance: -; CDR3aa: CASSHPGKSGGASTDTQYF; CDR3nt: TGTGCCAGCAGCCACCCTGGAAAAAGCGGGGGGGCCAGTACAGATACGCAGTATTTT
d_gene: -; j_gene: TRBJ1-5; v_gene: TRBV19; abundance: few; CDR3aa: CASSPAENQPQHF; CDR3nt: TGTGCCAGTAGTCCCGCTGAGAATCAGCCCCAGCATTTT
d_gene: -; j_gene: TRBJ2-5; v_gene: TRBV5-1; abundance: -; CDR3aa: CASSLEAGSQETQYF; CDR3nt: TGCGCCAGCAGCTTGGAAGCAGGGAGCCAAGAGACCCAGTACTTC
d_gene: -; j_gene: TRBJ2-2; v_gene: TRBV18; abundance: -; CDR3aa: CASSPTDSSTGELFF; CDR3nt: TGTGCCAGCTCACCTACGGACAGTTCAACCGGGGAGCTGTTTTTT
d_gene: -; j_gene: TRBJ2-3; v_gene: TRBV5-1; abundance: once; CDR3aa: CASSGEDTQYF; CDR3nt: TGCGCCAGCAGCGGGGAAGATACGCAGTATTTT
d_gene: -; j_gene: TRBJ2-7; v_gene: TRBV5-1; abundance: -; CDR3aa: CASSLRGPANEQYF; CDR3nt: TGCGCCAGCAGCTTGAGGGGCCCCGCGAACGAGCAGTACTTC
d_gene: TRBD1; j_gene: TRBJ2-6; v_gene: TRBV6-4; abundance: -; CDR3aa: CASGQGDFNSGANVLTF; CDR3nt: TGTGCCAGCGGACAGGGGGATTTCAACTCTGGGGCCAACGTCCTGACTTTC
d_gene: -; j_gene: TRBJ2-7; v_gene: TRBV11-2; abundance: -; CDR3aa: CASSSGTGYEQYF; CDR3nt: TGTGCCAGCAGCTCAGGGACGGGCTACGAGCAGTACTTC
d_gene: -; j_gene: TRBJ1-1; v_gene: TRBV5-6; abundance: -; CDR3aa: CASSPPGGNTEAFF; CDR3nt: TGTGCCAGCAGCCCCCCCGGGGGCAACACTGAAGCTTTCTTT
d_gene: -; j_gene: TRBJ1-5; v_gene: TRBV19; abundance: few; CDR3aa: CASSIEGTLTYSNQPQHF; CDR3nt: TGTGCCAGTAGTATAGAGGGCACGCTAACTTATAGCAATCAGCCCCAGCATTTT
d_gene: TRBD2; j_gene: TRBJ2-3; v_gene: TRBV7-8; abundance: -; CDR3aa: CASSLVASGPSTDTQYF; CDR3nt: TGTGCCAGCAGCTTAGTGGCTAGCGGACCTAGCACAGATACGCAGTATTTT
d_gene: -; j_gene: TRBJ2-2; v_gene: TRBV5-4; abundance: -; CDR3aa: CASSLAQFGGTGELFF; CDR3nt: TGTGCCAGCAGCTTAGCCCAATTCGGAGGAACCGGGGAGCTGTTTTTT
d_gene: -; j_gene: TRBJ1-1; v_gene: TRBV5-6; abundance: -; CDR3aa: CASSLFDTHTEAFF; CDR3nt: TGTGCCAGCAGCTTGTTCGATACGCACACTGAAGCTTTCTTT
d_gene: -; j_gene: TRBJ2-7; v_gene: TRBV5-1; abundance: -; CDR3aa: CASSSTGRPYEQYF; CDR3nt: TGCGCCAGCAGCTCGACAGGGAGGCCCTACGAGCAGTACTTC
d_gene: TRBD1; j_gene: TRBJ1-1; v_gene: TRBV5-1; abundance: medium-sized; CDR3aa: CASSQRSDRAQTEAFF; CDR3nt: TGCGCCAGCAGCCAGCGTTCGGACAGGGCCCAAACTGAAGCTTTCTTT
d_gene: -; j_gene: TRBJ2-4; v_gene: TRBV29-1; abundance: -; CDR3aa: CSVVGQDLAKNIQYF; CDR3nt: TGCAGCGTTGTAGGGCAGGACTTAGCCAAAAACATTCAGTACTTC
d_gene: -; j_gene: TRBJ1-1; v_gene: TRBV5-1; abundance: -; CDR3aa: CASSLEGRGGTEAFF; CDR3nt: TGCGCCAGCAGCTTGGAGGGACGCGGAGGGACTGAAGCTTTCTTT
d_gene: -; j_gene: TRBJ2-2; v_gene: TRBV11-2; abundance: once; CDR3aa: CASSLLPGTGELFF; CDR3nt: TGTGCCAGCAGCTTACTCCCCGGGACCGGGGAGCTGTTTTTT
d_gene: -; j_gene: TRBJ2-7; v_gene: TRBV6-1; abundance: -; CDR3aa: CASSEWGPSSYEQYF; CDR3nt: TGTGCCAGCAGCGAATGGGGACCGAGCTCCTACGAGCAGTACTTC
d_gene: -; j_gene: TRBJ2-7; v_gene: TRBV7-9; abundance: medium-sized; CDR3aa: CASSLRDGATYEQYF; CDR3nt: TGTGCCAGCAGCCTGAGGGACGGAGCAACCTACGAGCAGTACTTC
d_gene: -; j_gene: TRBJ2-1; v_gene: TRBV27; abundance: -; CDR3aa: CASSFDLYRQFF; CDR3nt: TGTGCCAGCAGTTTCGACCTTTATAGGCAGTTCTTC
d_gene: TRBD1; j_gene: TRBJ2-5; v_gene: TRBV18; abundance: -; CDR3aa: CASSPNDWDRLQETQYF; CDR3nt: TGTGCCAGCTCACCAAATGATTGGGACAGACTTCAAGAGACCCAGTACTTC
d_gene: -; j_gene: TRBJ2-7; v_gene: TRBV2; abundance: -; CDR3aa: CASSEENRPSYEQYF; CDR3nt: TGTGCCAGCAGTGAAGAGAACAGGCCGTCCTACGAGCAGTACTTC
d_gene: TRBD1; j_gene: TRBJ2-7; v_gene: TRBV14; abundance: once; CDR3aa: CASSARDRGYEQYF; CDR3nt: TGTGCCAGCAGCGCCCGGGACAGGGGATACGAGCAGTACTTC
d_gene: -; j_gene: TRBJ2-7; v_gene: TRBV12-5; abundance: -; CDR3aa: CASGFPGVSEQYF; CDR3nt: TGTGCTAGTGGTTTTCCAGGGGTCTCCGAGCAGTACTTC
d_gene: -; j_gene: TRBJ1-5; v_gene: TRBV27; abundance: -; CDR3aa: CASSYGGSNQPQHF; CDR3nt: TGTGCCAGCAGTTACGGGGGCAGCAATCAGCCCCAGCATTTT
d_gene: -; j_gene: TRBJ1-2; v_gene: TRBV6-1; abundance: large; CDR3aa: CASNLEADGYTF; CDR3nt: TGTGCCAGCAACCTGGAGGCAGACGGCTACACCTTC
d_gene: TRBD2; j_gene: TRBJ2-7; v_gene: TRBV5-4; abundance: -; CDR3aa: CASSWGLDRSYEQYF; CDR3nt: TGTGCCAGCAGCTGGGGACTAGATCGTTCCTACGAGCAGTACTTC
d_gene: TRBD1; j_gene: TRBJ2-5; v_gene: TRBV7-9; abundance: -; CDR3aa: CASSDRGTGSQETQYF; CDR3nt: TGTGCCAGCAGCGACAGAGGGACAGGGAGCCAAGAGACCCAGTACTTC
d_gene: -; j_gene: TRBJ2-3; v_gene: TRBV11-2; abundance: -; CDR3aa: CASSLGGTSTDTQYF; CDR3nt: TGTGCCAGCAGCTTAGGGGGGACTAGCACAGATACGCAGTATTTT
d_gene: TRBD2; j_gene: TRBJ2-3; v_gene: TRBV27; abundance: -; CDR3aa: CASSLTGPGGIGTDTQYF; CDR3nt: TGTGCCAGCAGTTTAACGGGCCCGGGGGGGATCGGCACAGATACGCAGTATTTT
d_gene: -; j_gene: TRBJ2-3; v_gene: TRBV27; abundance: once; CDR3aa: CASTMKSSTDTQYF; CDR3nt: TGTGCCAGCACGATGAAGAGTAGCACAGATACGCAGTATTTT
d_gene: -; j_gene: TRBJ2-4; v_gene: TRBV19; abundance: -; CDR3aa: CASSVRVVEDILAKNIQYF; CDR3nt: TGTGCCAGTAGCGTCAGGGTAGTGGAGGACATTCTAGCCAAAAACATTCAGTACTTC
d_gene: -; j_gene: TRBJ2-5; v_gene: TRBV5-6; abundance: once; CDR3aa: CASSLEGETQYF; CDR3nt: TGTGCCAGCAGCTTGGAAGGAGAGACCCAGTACTTC
d_gene: TRBD1; j_gene: TRBJ1-1; v_gene: TRBV15; abundance: -; CDR3aa: CATSRAKQGAGLNTEAFF; CDR3nt: TGTGCCACCAGCAGGGCCAAACAGGGGGCCGGTCTGAACACTGAAGCTTTCTTT
d_gene: -; j_gene: TRBJ2-7; v_gene: TRBV7-8; abundance: -; CDR3aa: CASSLSSGWGSYEQYF; CDR3nt: TGTGCCAGCAGCTTATCATCTGGTTGGGGCTCCTACGAGCAGTACTTC
d_gene: TRBD1; j_gene: TRBJ2-7; v_gene: TRBV4-1; abundance: -; CDR3aa: CASSQPRDSSSYEQYF; CDR3nt: TGCGCCAGCAGCCAACCCCGGGACAGCAGCTCCTACGAGCAGTACTTC
d_gene: TRBD1; j_gene: TRBJ1-1; v_gene: TRBV27; abundance: -; CDR3aa: CASSLYQGAVGTEAFF; CDR3nt: TGTGCCAGCAGTTTGTACCAGGGGGCGGTGGGTACTGAAGCTTTCTTT
d_gene: -; j_gene: TRBJ1-5; v_gene: TRBV28; abundance: -; CDR3aa: CAIRRGFGSRQPQHF; CDR3nt: TGTGCCATCCGGAGGGGGTTCGGCTCTCGTCAGCCCCAGCATTTT
d_gene: TRBD2; j_gene: TRBJ2-7; v_gene: TRBV5-1; abundance: -; CDR3aa: CASSLEASSGEAYEQYF; CDR3nt: TGCGCCAGCAGCTTGGAGGCCTCTAGCGGGGAAGCCTACGAGCAGTACTTC
d_gene: TRBD1; j_gene: TRBJ1-4; v_gene: TRBV28; abundance: -; CDR3aa: CASSSRDRGRSTNEKLFF; CDR3nt: TGTGCCAGCAGTTCCCGGGACAGGGGGCGTTCAACTAATGAAAAACTGTTTTTT
d_gene: -; j_gene: TRBJ1-2; v_gene: TRBV9; abundance: -; CDR3aa: CASSVEGEYGYTF; CDR3nt: TGTGCCAGCAGCGTAGAGGGGGAGTATGGCTACACCTTC
d_gene: -; j_gene: TRBJ2-1; v_gene: TRBV9; abundance: -; CDR3aa: CASSPRPKQFF; CDR3nt: TGTGCCAGCAGCCCCCGCCCGAAGCAGTTCTTC
d_gene: -; j_gene: TRBJ2-7; v_gene: TRBV28; abundance: -; CDR3aa: CASSPYSDEQYF; CDR3nt: TGTGCCAGCAGCCCATACTCCGACGAGCAGTACTTC
d_gene: -; j_gene: TRBJ2-7; v_gene: TRBV7-9; abundance: -; CDR3aa: CASSLGAYEQYF; CDR3nt: TGTGCCAGCAGCTTAGGGGCCTACGAGCAGTACTTC
d_gene: TRBD1; j_gene: TRBJ2-7; v_gene: TRBV27; abundance: once; CDR3aa: CASSPGQWAYEQYF; CDR3nt: TGTGCCAGCAGTCCGGGACAGTGGGCCTACGAGCAGTACTTC
d_gene: -; j_gene: TRBJ1-5; v_gene: TRBV28; abundance: -; CDR3aa: CASSFGTDINQPQHF; CDR3nt: TGTGCCAGCAGTTTTGGGACGGACATTAATCAGCCCCAGCATTTT
d_gene: -; j_gene: TRBJ2-1; v_gene: TRBV10-1; abundance: -; CDR3aa: CASSVSQGHYNEQFF; CDR3nt: TGCGCCAGCAGTGTAAGTCAGGGACACTACAATGAGCAGTTCTTC
d_gene: -; j_gene: TRBJ1-1; v_gene: TRBV7-9; abundance: -; CDR3aa: CASVGADRENTEAFF; CDR3nt: TGTGCCAGCGTAGGAGCCGACCGGGAGAACACTGAAGCTTTCTTT
d_gene: -; j_gene: TRBJ1-6; v_gene: TRBV5-6; abundance: -; CDR3aa: CASSLELTGYNSPLHF; CDR3nt: TGTGCCAGCAGCCTGGAATTAACAGGATATAATTCACCCCTCCACTTT
d_gene: -; j_gene: TRBJ2-7; v_gene: TRBV18; abundance: -; CDR3aa: CASSPESYEQYF; CDR3nt: TGTGCCAGCTCACCCGAGTCTTACGAGCAGTACTTC
d_gene: -; j_gene: TRBJ2-7; v_gene: TRBV5-4; abundance: -; CDR3aa: CASSLDPSKPYEQYF; CDR3nt: TGTGCCAGCAGCTTGGACCCCTCGAAGCCTTACGAGCAGTACTTC